This entry lists 6 T cell receptor beta chains sequenced from one sample in a study of control samples from healthy donors and cancer patients. The assay was immunoSEQ multiplex PCR, and TCRdb's table has in-frame clones only and misses some. Here the sample spans about 140,000 clones, approximately 94% being singletons. The sample was blood. Receptors were obtained from a man aged 40-49 years in good health.

For the CDR3, the DNA is TGTGCCAGCAGTTTATCCTTTCTGGACGGGAATGAAAAACTGTTTTTT. This codes for CASSLSFLDGNEKLFF. The gene calls are TRBV28 and TRBJ1-4, with no clear D. The germline V and J ends were trimmed by 1 base and 5 bases, with 14 bases remaining between them. The CDR3 extends over 16 amino acids. Germline V gene lookup returns CDR1 MDHEN and CDR2 SYDVKM.

The chain has TRBV28 and TRBJ2-7; D might be TRBD2 (5 bases). Germline V gene data show CDR1 as MDHEN and CDR2 as SYDVKM. The V and J ends lost 2 bases and 0 bases respectively, with 8 bases between them. CDR3 size: 14 residues. The CDR3 DNA follows: TGTGCCAGCAGTTTAGAGGCGGGCTCCTACGAGCAGTACTTC. Amino acids: CASSLEAGSYEQYF.

The rearrangement links TRBV7-2 to TRBJ1-4; possibly TRBD1 for D (5 bases). Germline lookup yields CDR1 SGHTA and CDR2 FQGNSA. V was cut by 5 bases and J by 3 bases, with 13 bases left in between. The CDR3 is 15 residues long. The CDR3 bases are TGTGCCAGCAGCGCACGACAGTTGCCTAATGAAAAACTGTTTTTT. It specifies CASSARQLPNEKLFF.

The chain employs TRBV2 and TRBJ2-1; D unclear. From germline, CDR1 is SNHLY and CDR2 FYNNEI. Trimming shortened V by 3 bases and J by 7 bases, and 10 bases separated the two germline ends. CDR3 length: 13 amino acids. In DNA form, the CDR3 reads TGTGCCAGCAGTGACACTAACTATAATGAGCAGTTCTTC. Encoded protein: CASSDTNYNEQFF.

The chain combines TRBV14 with TRBJ2-5; D gene unclear. The CDR3 loop spans 12 amino acids. The V gene's germline CDR1 is SGHDN and CDR2 FVKESK. Between the trimmed V and J ends, which lost 5 bases and 4 bases, there was a span of 8 bases. The CDR3 here is CASSARRETQYF. The CDR3, as DNA: TGTGCCAGCAGCGCACGAAGAGAGACCCAGTACTTC.

J is TRBJ2-4 and V is TRBV3-1 (or the pseudogene TRBV3-2), with D maybe TRBD2 (6 bases). CDR1 and CDR2 (germline): LGHDT, YNNKEL (reference sequence). V gave up 0 bases and J gave up 3 bases, with 15 bases separating them. The CDR3 length is 17 residues. The CDR3 loop reads CASSQDTGERGKNIQYF. Here the CDR3 DNA reads TGTGCCAGCAGCCAAGATACGGGGGAGAGGGGCAAAAACATTCAGTACTTC.